Following are 6 T cell receptor beta chains from one sample sequenced in a study of T-cell reconstitution after alpha-beta-depleted transplantation in children. As it was prepared, the TCRbeta library received unique molecular identifiers. MiXCR, applied by TCRdb to the PCR reads, yields one record per CDR3 protein. The sample records 550,000 to 600,000 distinct CDR3 sequences, roughly 24% being singletons. Sequencing was performed on PBMCs, mostly from graft donor cells, taken 360 days after TCRalphabeta/CD19-depleted stem cell transplant. Every receptor here comes from a boy in the first two years of life who had a stem cell transplant for acute myeloid leukemia, so the T cells may come from the graft donor.

This chain connects TRBV24-1 to TRBJ2-5; 9 bases are a match to TRBD1. Per the germline V gene, CDR1 is KGHDR and CDR2 is SFDVKD. Germline trimming cut 8 bases from V and 1 base from J; bases unmatched to any gene: 1. The CDR3 is made up of 13 amino acids. The CDR3 is CATMDRGQETQYF. In nucleotides, the CDR3 is TGTGCCACCATGGACAGGGGCCAAGAGACCCAGTACTTC.

The CDR3 DNA is TGCAGCGCCCCGGTACAGGGGGCGGCTGGAAACACCATATATTTT. The encoded protein is CSAPVQGAAGNTIYF. The chain recombines TRBV20-1 with TRBJ1-3, with 9 bases that match TRBD1. There are 15 residues in the CDR3. Germline V CDR1 and CDR2: DFQATT, SNEGSKA (reference sequence).

This chain links TRBV7-2 with TRBJ2-6, with D unresolved. V was trimmed by 3 bases and J by 0 bases, leaving 6 bases between them. The V gene's germline CDR1 is SGHTA and CDR2 FQGNSA. This CDR3 is 15 amino acids long. CDR3 region: CASSFPHSGANVLTF. Written as DNA, the CDR3 is TGTGCCAGCAGCTTTCCACACTCTGGGGCCAACGTCCTGACTTTC.

This clonotype was recorded many times. V and J are TRBV4-3 and TRBJ2-1; D might be TRBD1 (6 bases). The CDR3 covers 16 residues. CDR1 is LGHNA, CDR2 YSLEER, per germline. V dropped 1 base and J dropped 4 bases, with 14 bases sitting between them. CDR3 residues: CASSQVNRARYNEQFF. DNA for the CDR3: TGCGCCAGCAGCCAAGTTAACAGGGCCCGATACAATGAGCAGTTCTTC.

This clonotype came up a few times. The chain joins TRBV20-1 to TRBJ1-1; TRBD1 is a possible D gene (6 bases). This CDR3 spans 14 amino acids. V was clipped by 6 bases and J by 0 bases, with 14 bases between them. Germline V gives CDR1 DFQATT, CDR2 SNEGSKA (reference sequence). The CDR3 nucleotides are TGCAGTGCGTTCCCGGGACACCTGAACACTGAAGCTTTCTTT. Its translation: CSAFPGHLNTEAFF.

The rearrangement uses TRBV12-3 or TRBV12-4 and TRBJ2-5; TRBD2 matches 10 bases. This CDR3 comprises 15 residues. V lost 4 bases and J lost 3; bases outside the gene matches: 5. As DNA, the CDR3 is TGTGCCAGCAGTTGGACTAGCGGAAGGGAAGAGACCCAGTACTTC. Translating it yields CASSWTSGREETQYF.